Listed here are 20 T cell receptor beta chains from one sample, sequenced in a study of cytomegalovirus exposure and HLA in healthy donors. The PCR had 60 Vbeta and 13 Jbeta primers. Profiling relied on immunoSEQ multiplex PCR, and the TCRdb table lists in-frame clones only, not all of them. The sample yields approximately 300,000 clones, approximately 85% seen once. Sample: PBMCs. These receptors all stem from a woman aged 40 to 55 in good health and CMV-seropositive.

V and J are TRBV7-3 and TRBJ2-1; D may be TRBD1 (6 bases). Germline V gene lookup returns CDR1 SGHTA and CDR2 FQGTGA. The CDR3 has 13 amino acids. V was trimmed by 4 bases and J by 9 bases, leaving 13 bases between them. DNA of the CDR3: TGTGCCAGCAGCTCGGAGAGGGGGTTTGAGCAGTTCTTC. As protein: CASSSERGFEQFF.

The CDR3 DNA reads TGTGCCAGCAGACTAACTGAAAAACTGTTTTTT. Amino acid sequence: CASRLTEKLFF. The chain has TRBV6-6 and TRBJ1-4; unclear D gene. CDR1 is MNHNY, CDR2 SVGAGI, per germline (reference sequence). Trimming removed 6 bases from V and 7 bases from J, with 6 bases in between. The CDR3 length is 11 residues.

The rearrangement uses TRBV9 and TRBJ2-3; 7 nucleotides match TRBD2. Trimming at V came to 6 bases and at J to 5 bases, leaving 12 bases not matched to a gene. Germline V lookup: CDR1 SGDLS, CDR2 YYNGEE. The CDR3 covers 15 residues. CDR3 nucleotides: TGTGCCAGCACGGCCTCCGGGCGGGAGTTAGATACGCAGTATTTT. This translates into CASTASGRELDTQYF.

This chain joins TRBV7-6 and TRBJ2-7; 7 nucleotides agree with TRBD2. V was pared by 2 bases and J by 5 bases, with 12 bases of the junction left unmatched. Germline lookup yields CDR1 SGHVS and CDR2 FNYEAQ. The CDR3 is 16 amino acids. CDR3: CASSLSSGLLGDEQYF. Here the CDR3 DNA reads TGTGCCAGCAGCTTAAGTAGCGGGCTACTCGGGGACGAGCAGTACTTC.

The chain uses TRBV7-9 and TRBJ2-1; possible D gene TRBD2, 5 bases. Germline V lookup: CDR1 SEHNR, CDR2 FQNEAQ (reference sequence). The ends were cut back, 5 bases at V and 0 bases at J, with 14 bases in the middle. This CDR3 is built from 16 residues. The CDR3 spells CASSKRNLSSYNEQFF. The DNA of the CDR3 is TGTGCCAGCAGCAAGCGGAACTTAAGCTCCTACAATGAGCAGTTCTTC.

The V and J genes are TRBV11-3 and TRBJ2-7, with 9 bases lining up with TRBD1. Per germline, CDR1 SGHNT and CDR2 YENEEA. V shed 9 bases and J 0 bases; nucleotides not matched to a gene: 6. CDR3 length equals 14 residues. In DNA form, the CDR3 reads TGTGCCAGTTCCCGGGACAGGGCCTCCTACGAGCAGTACTTC. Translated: CASSRDRASYEQYF.

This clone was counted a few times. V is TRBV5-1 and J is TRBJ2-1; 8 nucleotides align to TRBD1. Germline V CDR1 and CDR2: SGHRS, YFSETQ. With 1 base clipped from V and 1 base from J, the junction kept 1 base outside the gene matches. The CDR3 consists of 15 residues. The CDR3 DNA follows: TGCGCCAGCAGCTTGCAGGGGGCATCCTACAATGAGCAGTTCTTC. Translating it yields CASSLQGASYNEQFF.

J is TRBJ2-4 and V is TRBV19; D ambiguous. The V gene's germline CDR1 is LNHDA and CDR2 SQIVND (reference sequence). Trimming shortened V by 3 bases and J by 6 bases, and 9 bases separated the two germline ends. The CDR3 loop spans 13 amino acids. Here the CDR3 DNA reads TGTGCCAGTAGTATCGTGAACGGAAACATTCAGTACTTC. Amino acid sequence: CASSIVNGNIQYF.

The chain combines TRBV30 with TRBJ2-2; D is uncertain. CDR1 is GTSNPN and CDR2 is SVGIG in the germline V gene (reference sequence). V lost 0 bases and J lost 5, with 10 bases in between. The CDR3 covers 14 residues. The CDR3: CAWSVHLGTGELFF. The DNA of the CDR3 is TGTGCCTGGAGTGTCCACCTCGGGACCGGGGAGCTGTTTTTT.

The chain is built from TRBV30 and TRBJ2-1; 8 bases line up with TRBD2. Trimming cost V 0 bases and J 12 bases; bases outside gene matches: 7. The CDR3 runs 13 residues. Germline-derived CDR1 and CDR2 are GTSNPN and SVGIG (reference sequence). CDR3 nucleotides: TGTGCCTGGAGTGTAGCGGGAGTTTTGGGGCAGTTCTTC. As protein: CAWSVAGVLGQFF.

CDR3 region: CASNGPQGQGKSNYGYTF. CDR3 bases: TGTGCCTCGAATGGACCCCAGGGACAGGGCAAGTCTAACTATGGCTACACCTTC. The V gene is TRBV2, the J gene TRBJ1-2; 9 bases align to TRBD1. Germline assignment: CDR1 SNHLY and CDR2 FYNNEI. The CDR3 length is 18 residues. V dropped 11 bases and J dropped 0; count of bases not matched to a gene: 19.

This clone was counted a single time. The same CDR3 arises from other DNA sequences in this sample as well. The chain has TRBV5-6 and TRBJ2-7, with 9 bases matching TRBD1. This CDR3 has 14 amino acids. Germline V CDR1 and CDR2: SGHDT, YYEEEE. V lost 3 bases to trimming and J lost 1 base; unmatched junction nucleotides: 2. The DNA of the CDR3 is TGTGCCAGCAGCTCACAGGGGGCGTCCTACGAGCAGTACTTC. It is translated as CASSSQGASYEQYF.

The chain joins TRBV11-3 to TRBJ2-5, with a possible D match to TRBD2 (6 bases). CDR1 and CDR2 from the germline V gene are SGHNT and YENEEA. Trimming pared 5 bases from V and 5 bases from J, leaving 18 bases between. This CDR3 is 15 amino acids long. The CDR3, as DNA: TGTGCCAGCAGCATAGGGACGGGGGAGTGGGAGACCCAGTACTTC. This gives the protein CASSIGTGEWETQYF.

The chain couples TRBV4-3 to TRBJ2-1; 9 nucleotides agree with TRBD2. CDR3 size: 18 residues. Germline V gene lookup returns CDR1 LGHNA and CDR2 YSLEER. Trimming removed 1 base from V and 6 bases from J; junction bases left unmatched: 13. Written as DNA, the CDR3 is TGCGCCAGCAGCCAAGCTTCATCGGGACTGCGGGGGGGCAATGAGCAGTTCTTC. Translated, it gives CASSQASSGLRGGNEQFF.

The CDR3 is CASSFSVITDTQYF. CDR3 coding DNA: TGTGCCAGCAGCTTTAGCGTAATCACAGATACGCAGTATTTT. The V and J genes are TRBV7-8 and TRBJ2-3; D is perhaps TRBD2 (5 bases). In germline, CDR1 is SGHVS, CDR2 FQNEAQ. The germline V and J ends were trimmed by 3 bases and 2 bases, with 9 bases remaining between them. CDR3 length equals 14 residues.

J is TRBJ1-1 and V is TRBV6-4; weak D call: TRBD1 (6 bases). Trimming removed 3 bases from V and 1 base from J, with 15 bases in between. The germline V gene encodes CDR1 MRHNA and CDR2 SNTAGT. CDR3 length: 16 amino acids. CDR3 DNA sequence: TGTGCCAGCAGTGAGGGAGCGGGACACCCGAACACTGAAGCTTTCTTT. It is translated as CASSEGAGHPNTEAFF.

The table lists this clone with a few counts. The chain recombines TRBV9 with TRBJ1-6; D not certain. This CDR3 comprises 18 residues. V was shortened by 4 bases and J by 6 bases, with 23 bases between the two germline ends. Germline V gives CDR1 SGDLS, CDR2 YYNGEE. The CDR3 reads CASSFDPNKESFNSPLHF. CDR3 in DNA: TGTGCCAGCAGCTTTGACCCCAATAAGGAGAGCTTTAATTCACCCCTCCACTTT.

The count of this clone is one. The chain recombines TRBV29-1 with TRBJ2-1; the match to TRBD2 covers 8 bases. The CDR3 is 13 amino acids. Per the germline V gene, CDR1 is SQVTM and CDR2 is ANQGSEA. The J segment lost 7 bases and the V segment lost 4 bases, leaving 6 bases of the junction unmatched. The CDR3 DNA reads TGCAGCGTTGCAGCGGGAGACAGGAATGAGCAGTTCTTC. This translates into CSVAAGDRNEQFF.

In DNA form, the CDR3 reads TGTGCCAGCAGCTTAGTAGGAGTGAACACAGATACGCAGTATTTT. Translated: CASSLVGVNTDTQYF. The chain couples TRBV7-2 to TRBJ2-3; the D is unclear. Per the germline V gene, CDR1 is SGHTA and CDR2 is FQGNSA. This CDR3 comprises 15 residues. The V and J ends lost 1 base and 2 bases respectively, with 10 bases between them.

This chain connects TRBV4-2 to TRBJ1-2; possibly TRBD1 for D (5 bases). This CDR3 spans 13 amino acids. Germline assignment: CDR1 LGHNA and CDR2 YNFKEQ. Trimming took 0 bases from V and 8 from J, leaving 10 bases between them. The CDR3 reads CASSQEGPIGYTF. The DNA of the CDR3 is TGTGCCAGCAGCCAAGAGGGGCCTATAGGCTACACCTTC.